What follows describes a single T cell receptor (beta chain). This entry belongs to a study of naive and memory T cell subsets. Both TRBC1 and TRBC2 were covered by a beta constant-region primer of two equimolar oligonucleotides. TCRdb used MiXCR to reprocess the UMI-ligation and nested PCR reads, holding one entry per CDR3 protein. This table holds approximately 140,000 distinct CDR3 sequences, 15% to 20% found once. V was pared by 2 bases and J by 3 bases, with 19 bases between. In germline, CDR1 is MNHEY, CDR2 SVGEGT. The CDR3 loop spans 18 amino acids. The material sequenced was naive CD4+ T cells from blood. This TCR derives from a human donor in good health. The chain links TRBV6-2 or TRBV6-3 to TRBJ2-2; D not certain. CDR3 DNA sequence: TGTGCCAGCAGTTACGGGCTTACCCTTCCTCGACACACCGGGGAGCTGTTTTTT. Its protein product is CASSYGLTLPRHTGELFF.